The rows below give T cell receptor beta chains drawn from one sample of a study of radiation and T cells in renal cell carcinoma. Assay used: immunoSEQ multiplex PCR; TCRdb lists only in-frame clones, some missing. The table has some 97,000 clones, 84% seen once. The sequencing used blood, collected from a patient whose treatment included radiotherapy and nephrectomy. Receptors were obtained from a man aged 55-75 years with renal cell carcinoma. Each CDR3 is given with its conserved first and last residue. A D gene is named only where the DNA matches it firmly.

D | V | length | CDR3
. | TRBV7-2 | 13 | CASSSRLNQPQHF
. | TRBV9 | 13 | CASSVENTGELFF
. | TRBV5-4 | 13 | CASSLMGENGYTF
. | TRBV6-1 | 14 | CASSGDTNTGELFF
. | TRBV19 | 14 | CASSIAVSTYEQYF
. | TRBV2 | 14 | CASSERLAQETQYF
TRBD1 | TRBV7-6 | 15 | CASSGFRGRTGELFF
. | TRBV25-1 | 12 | CASSELGNTIYF
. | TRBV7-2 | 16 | CASSLEGLALPETQYF
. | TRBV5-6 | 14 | CASSFRQLNTEAFF
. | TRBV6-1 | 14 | CASRQGQPNQPQHF
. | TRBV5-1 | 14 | CASSFGRNTDTQYF
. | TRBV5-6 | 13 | CASSFPSPSEQYF
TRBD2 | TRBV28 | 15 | CASSLPLAGAYEQYF
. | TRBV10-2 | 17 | CASSESGQTLSGNTIYF
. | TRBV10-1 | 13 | CASSETINQPQHF
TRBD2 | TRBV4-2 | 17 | CASSHGTSGRDDNEQFF
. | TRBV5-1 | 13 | CASSLMANTEAFF
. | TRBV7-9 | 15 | CASSPYGESGNTIYF
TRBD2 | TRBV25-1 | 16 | CASRGTSGPTYNEQFF
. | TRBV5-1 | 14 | CASSGGALTGELFF
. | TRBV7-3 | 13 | CASSSGSSTEAFF
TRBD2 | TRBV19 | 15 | CASSALAGEGYEQYF
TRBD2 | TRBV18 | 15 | CASSPGLGGSYEQYF
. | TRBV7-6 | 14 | CASSLGGLGDTQYF
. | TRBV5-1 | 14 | CASSPRGVQETQYF
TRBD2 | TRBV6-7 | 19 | CASPERLIKKREAYNEQFF
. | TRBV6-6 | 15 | CASRPGGRLTDTQYF
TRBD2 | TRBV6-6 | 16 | CASRTIAGSSYNEQFF
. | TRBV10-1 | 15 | CASSCTSRPVAAKYF
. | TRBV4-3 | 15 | CASSQVPGRTDTQYF
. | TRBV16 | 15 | CASSQSGQPNTEAFF
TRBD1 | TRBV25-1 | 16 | CASSDTPGTGGEKLFF
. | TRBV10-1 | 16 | CASSESGLVGTDTQYF
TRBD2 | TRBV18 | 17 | CASSPVPAGEFTDTQYF
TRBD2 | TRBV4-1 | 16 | CASSQDRLAGVNEQFF
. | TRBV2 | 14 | CASSVGRGSGEQYF
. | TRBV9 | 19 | CASSPRGNWERSSYNEQFF
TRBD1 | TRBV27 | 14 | CASSPRQTGAGYTF
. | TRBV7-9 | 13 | CASARGAGEKLFF
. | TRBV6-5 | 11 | CASAFGYEQYF
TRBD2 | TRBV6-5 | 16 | CASSSGGRAGYNEQFF
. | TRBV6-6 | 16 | CASSYDSVGTAYEQYF
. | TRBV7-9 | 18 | CASSPGRGQEVTNEKLFF
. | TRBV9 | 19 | CASSVDQGTPISPDQPQHF
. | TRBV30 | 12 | CARGHLNTEAFF
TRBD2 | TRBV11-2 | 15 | CASSKLAGSSYEQYF
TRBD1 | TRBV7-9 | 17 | CASSFQGTGYSNQPQHF
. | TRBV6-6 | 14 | CASSSWGLNTEAFF
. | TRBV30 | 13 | CACIPGRTYEQYF